The 24 T cell receptor beta chains below all came from one sample that was sequenced in a study of cytomegalovirus exposure and HLA in healthy donors. The study ran its PCR with 60 Vbeta and 13 Jbeta primers. Generated by immunoSEQ multiplex PCR, the TCRdb table keeps only in-frame clones and is missing some. This table holds 120,000 or so clones, around 80% found once. Material: PBMCs. These receptors came from a woman aged 45-60 years in good health and CMV-seropositive.

The gene calls are TRBV2 and TRBJ2-3; 12 bases agree with TRBD2. With 4 bases clipped from V and 5 bases from J, the junction kept 7 bases outside the gene matches. The CDR3 has 16 amino acids. Looked up from germline, CDR1 is SNHLY and CDR2 is FYNNEI. The CDR3 reads CASSGTTSGGVDTQYF. CDR3 nucleotides: TGTGCCAGCAGTGGAACGACTAGCGGGGGAGTAGATACGCAGTATTTT.

CDR3 coding DNA: TGTGCCAGCAGCTTAGGGACAATCGGCTATGGCTACACCTTC. Its protein product is CASSLGTIGYGYTF. The chain carries TRBV7-9 and TRBJ1-2, with TRBD1 as a possible D gene (5 bases). V lost 1 base and J 4 bases, leaving 10 bases between the germline ends. This CDR3 region has 14 residues. Germline V CDR1 and CDR2: SEHNR, FQNEAQ (reference sequence).

This clone appeared once. The V call is TRBV7-9, the J call TRBJ2-3; tentatively, D is TRBD2 (6 bases). Trimming pared 4 bases from V and 4 bases from J, leaving 15 bases between. The CDR3 runs to 15 residues. Germline assignment: CDR1 SEHNR and CDR2 FQNEAQ (reference sequence). The CDR3 DNA reads as TGTGCCAGCAGCTCCTCAGCGGGTTGGGCAGATACGCAGTATTTT. This gives the protein CASSSSAGWADTQYF.

This chain uses TRBV10-1 with TRBJ1-1; TRBD1 aligns across 7 bases. The junction had 7 bases not matched to a gene; V was cut back by 0 bases and J by 0 bases. The CDR3 consists of 17 residues. Germline assignment: CDR1 WNHNN and CDR2 SYGVQD (reference sequence). The CDR3 protein is CASSESRQGMVNTEAFF. Written as DNA, the CDR3 is TGCGCCAGCAGTGAGTCCCGACAGGGAATGGTGAACACTGAAGCTTTCTTT.

The CDR3, as DNA: TGTGCCAGCAGCCCGGGGTCAGGGGATGAAAAACTGTTTTTT. Translating it yields CASSPGSGDEKLFF. V gene TRBV9 combines with J gene TRBJ1-4; a weak D match, TRBD1 (6 bases). CDR1 is SGDLS, CDR2 YYNGEE, per germline. Trimming left V 4 bases short and J 6 bases short, with 13 bases between. The CDR3 is 14 residues long.

This chain joins TRBV4-1 and TRBJ1-2; D is perhaps TRBD1 (6 bases). Trimming left V 4 bases short and J 2 bases short, with 14 bases between. The CDR3 spans 15 residues. Germline-derived CDR1 and CDR2 are MGHRA and YSYEKL. This CDR3 is CASSRAGQSNYGYTF. CDR3 bases: TGCGCCAGCAGCCGAGCAGGACAGTCAAACTATGGCTACACCTTC.

This clone occurred a few times. This chain uses TRBV11-1 with TRBJ2-5, with 13 positions matching TRBD2. Germline V CDR1 and CDR2: SGHAT, FQDESV (reference sequence). The J segment lost 0 bases and the V segment lost 3 bases, leaving 7 bases of the junction unmatched. CDR3 size: 18 residues. CDR3 in DNA: TGTGCCAGCAGCTTGAGAACTAGCGGGAGGGCGTACCAAGAGACCCAGTACTTC. Translation gives CASSLRTSGRAYQETQYF.

The rearrangement joins TRBV4-2 to TRBJ2-7; 8 bases are a match to TRBD2. J gave up 0 bases and V 2 bases, and 6 bases lay outside the gene matches. CDR3 size: 16 residues. CDR1 and CDR2 (germline): LGHNA, YNFKEQ. CDR3 DNA sequence: TGTGCCAGCAGCCAATCTAGCGGGCGAAGCTCCTACGAGCAGTACTTC. Translation: CASSQSSGRSSYEQYF.

CDR3 bases: TGCGCCAGCAGCCCCGGACAGGGGAGGACCGGGGAGCTGTTTTTT. It translates to CASSPGQGRTGELFF. The chain links TRBV5-1 to TRBJ2-2, with 9 bases lining up with TRBD1. V shed 4 bases and J 5 bases; nucleotides not matched to a gene: 6. The CDR3 consists of 15 residues. Germline CDR1 SGHRS, CDR2 YFSETQ.

V is TRBV7-3 and J is TRBJ1-1; weak D call: TRBD1 (6 bases). V lost 4 bases and J 3 bases, leaving 9 bases between the germline ends. The CDR3 runs to 13 residues. Germline lookup yields CDR1 SGHTA and CDR2 FQGTGA. CDR3 bases: TGTGCCAGCAGCTCCAACAGGGACACTGAAGCTTTCTTT. Residues: CASSSNRDTEAFF. The entire variable domain, with the rest obtained from reference TRBV7-3 and TRBJ1-1, is as follows: GAGVSQTPSNKVTEKGKYVELRCDPISGHTALYWYRQSLGQGPEFLIYFQGTGAADDSGLPNDRFFAVRPEGSVSTLKIQRTERGDSAVYLCASSSNRDTEAFFGQGTRLTVV.

Points on this clone: At one end, the junction sequence differs from germline, possibly due to a read error. The chain couples TRBV6-5 to TRBJ2-1; perhaps TRBD2 as D (6 bases). From germline, CDR1 is MNHEY and CDR2 SVGAGI. The CDR3 sequence is 12 residues long. The CDR3 loop is CASSSYSTGRIF. The CDR3 DNA reads TGTGCCAGCAGTTCCTATTCGACGGGGAGGATCTTC.

The V and J genes are TRBV6-1 and TRBJ1-1; tentative D call: TRBD1 (5 bases). Germline V gene sequence: CDR1 MNHNS, CDR2 SASEGT. The V and J ends lost 6 bases and 4 bases respectively, with 12 bases between them. The CDR3 length is 13 residues. CDR3 region: CASSRERSTEAFF. The CDR3 DNA sequence: TGTGCCAGCAGCAGGGAACGGAGCACTGAAGCTTTCTTT.

The chain uses TRBV11-2 and TRBJ2-5, with 8 positions matching TRBD1. The trim removed 4 bases at V and 9 bases at J, leaving 7 bases unmatched. The CDR3 contains 13 residues. The germline V gene has CDR1 SGHAT and CDR2 FQNNGV. CDR3 nucleotide sequence: TGTGCCAGCAGCTCAGGACAGGGAAAGGCCCAGTACTTC. As protein: CASSSGQGKAQYF.

The rearrangement uses TRBV7-3 and TRBJ2-7; 8 bases map to TRBD2. Unmatched junction bases numbered 9, after V lost 5 bases and J lost 3 bases. Germline V lookup: CDR1 SGHTA, CDR2 FQGTGA. CDR3 length equals 15 residues. The CDR3 loop is CASSPRAGGVYEQYF. CDR3 in DNA: TGTGCCAGCAGCCCCCGTGCGGGGGGCGTCTACGAGCAGTACTTC.

This clone was observed a single time. The V gene is TRBV5-4, the J gene TRBJ2-5, with 14 bases identical to TRBD2. The V gene's germline CDR1 is SGHNT and CDR2 YYREEE (reference sequence). V gave up 4 bases and J gave up 4 bases; unmatched junction bases: 6. CDR3 length: 16 residues. The CDR3 DNA reads TGTGCCAGCAGCCTAGATGGACTAGCGGGGGGAGAGACCCAGTACTTC. The encoded protein is CASSLDGLAGGETQYF.

In nucleotides, the CDR3 is TGCAGCGTTGAAGATCTTCCGAAGCGGGGGGACTCTAACACCGGGGAGCTGTTTTTT. Translated, it gives CSVEDLPKRGDSNTGELFF. V gene TRBV29-1 combines with J gene TRBJ2-2, with TRBD2 identical over 9 bases. The CDR3 runs 19 residues. The germline V gene has CDR1 SQVTM and CDR2 ANQGSEA. The V gene end was trimmed by 0 bases and the J gene end by 2 bases; junction bases not matched to a gene: 13.

The rearrangement joins TRBV5-6 to TRBJ2-7; 13 bases align to TRBD2. This CDR3 contains 15 residues. V lost 4 bases, J lost 7 bases, and 8 bases stayed unmatched. Germline V gene sequence: CDR1 SGHDT, CDR2 YYEEEE. The CDR3 DNA reads as TGTGCCAGCAGCCCGACTAGCGGGAGGTTTGGGGAGCAGTACTTC. Amino acid sequence: CASSPTSGRFGEQYF.

The chain carries TRBV2 and TRBJ1-1, with D perhaps TRBD1 (5 bases). The CDR3 is 14 amino acids. In germline, CDR1 is SNHLY, CDR2 FYNNEI. The germline V and J ends were trimmed by 8 bases and 5 bases, with 18 bases remaining between them. The CDR3 protein is CASRGMGRGTEAFF. The CDR3 DNA is TGTGCCAGCCGTGGAATGGGGAGGGGAACTGAAGCTTTCTTT.

This clone was found a few times. The gene calls are TRBV9 and TRBJ1-5; D call uncertain. This CDR3 has 14 residues. CDR1 SGDLS and CDR2 YYNGEE come from the germline V gene. V shed 0 bases and J shed 4 bases, with 8 bases lying between them. CDR3 nucleotide sequence: TGTGCCAGCAGCGTAGCCCCCGGTAATCAGCCCCAGCATTTT. As protein: CASSVAPGNQPQHF.

This clone was picked up a small number of times. The chain carries TRBV30 and TRBJ2-5; D may be TRBD2 (6 bases). The CDR3 contains 14 residues. V gave up 6 bases and J gave up 3 bases, with 17 bases separating them. The germline CDR1 and CDR2 sequences are GTSNPN and SVGIG (reference sequence). CDR3 amino acids: CACSRLGGKETQYF. The DNA of the CDR3 is TGTGCCTGTTCACGTTTGGGCGGGAAAGAGACCCAGTACTTC.

The J gene is TRBJ2-7, the V gene TRBV27, with 7 bases matching TRBD2. CDR3 length equals 14 residues. Germline V gene data show CDR1 as MNHEY and CDR2 as SMNVEV (reference sequence). After removal of 2 bases from V and 6 bases from J, the junction contained 7 bases not matched to a gene. CDR3 nucleotides: TGTGCCAGCAGTTTAGCAGGACTAGTCGGCGAGCAGTACTTC. As protein: CASSLAGLVGEQYF.

The rearrangement joins TRBV7-2 to TRBJ1-2; possibly TRBD1 for D (6 bases). Germline V CDR1 and CDR2: SGHTA, FQGNSA. Trimming took off 7 bases at V and 4 bases at J, with 22 bases between the two ends. CDR3 length: 16 amino acids. The CDR3 loop is CASIPSGNRAGYGYTF. The CDR3 DNA is TGTGCCAGCATCCCCTCGGGCAACAGGGCGGGCTATGGCTACACCTTC.

The rearrangement links TRBV6-1 to TRBJ2-7, with D maybe TRBD1 (6 bases). Germline CDR1 is MNHNS and CDR2 is SASEGT. The V end lost 0 bases, the J end lost 6 bases, and 12 bases lay between the germline ends. The CDR3 is 14 residues long. The CDR3 DNA sequence: TGTGCCAGCAGTGAAGCGCCCGTCAGGGGCGAGCAGTACTTC. Its translation: CASSEAPVRGEQYF.

The chain recombines TRBV7-2 with TRBJ2-2; possibly TRBD1 for D (6 bases). The germline gives CDR1 SGHTA, CDR2 FQGNSA. The V end lost 5 bases, the J end lost 6 bases, and 10 bases lay between the germline ends. The CDR3 extends over 13 amino acids. CDR3 sequence (DNA): TGTGCCAGCAGCCGACAGGAGTCCGGGGAGCTGTTTTTT. This translates into CASSRQESGELFF.